Given below is one T cell receptor beta chain in context. Its antigen is unidentified. 5' RACE that incorporated UMI labels was used to prepare the TRB cDNA libraries. TCRdb reprocessed the 5' RACE reads; each CDR3 protein has one entry and no DNA is given. Its table lists fewer than 90,000 distinct CDR3 sequences. The sample is drawn from a study of CXCR3-negative and CXCR3-positive naive CD8 T cells. The CDR3 extends over 11 amino acids. Germline CDR1 and CDR2: SQVTM and ANQGSEA. Study findings and constraints: Greater hydrophobicity was found in TRB CDR3s of CXCR3-positive naive cells than of CXCR3-negative naive cells. TRBV-TRBJ usage was similar across naive CXCR3 subsets but distinct in memory cells. In both naive subsets diversity was comparably high, whereas memory CD8+ cells showed much lower diversity.

A CD45RO-CCR7+CD27+CD95- phenotype identified naive CD8+ T cells. The rearrangement joins TRBV29-1 to TRBJ1-2. Sample: naive CXCR3+ CD8+ T cells from blood. The subset: CD45RO-CCR7+CD27+CD95- naive CD8+ T cells expressing CXCR3 (TNR3+). This sequence originates from a human donor in good health. Some clones in this sample may be carry-over from other donors' samples. The CDR3: CSVEDLYGYTF. Full variable domain (remainder filled in from reference TRBV29-1 and TRBJ1-2): SAVISQKPSRDICQRGTSLTIQCQVDSQVTMMFWYRQQPGQSLTLIATANQGSEATYESGFVIDKFPISRPNLTFSTLTVSNMSPEDSSIYLCSVEDLYGYTFGSGTRLTVV.